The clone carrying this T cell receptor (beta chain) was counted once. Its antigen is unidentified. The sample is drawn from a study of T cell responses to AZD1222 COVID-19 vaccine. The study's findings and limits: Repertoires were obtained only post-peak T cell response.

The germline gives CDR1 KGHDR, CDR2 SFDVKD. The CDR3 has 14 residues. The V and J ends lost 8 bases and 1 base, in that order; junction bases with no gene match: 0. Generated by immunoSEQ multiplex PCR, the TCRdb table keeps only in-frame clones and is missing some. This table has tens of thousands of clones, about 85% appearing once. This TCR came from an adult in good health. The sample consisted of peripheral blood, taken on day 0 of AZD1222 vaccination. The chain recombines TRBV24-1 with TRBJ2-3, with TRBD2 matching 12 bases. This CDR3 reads CATTSGGGTDTQYF. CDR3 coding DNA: TGTGCCACCACTAGCGGGGGGGGCACAGATACGCAGTATTTT.